This TCR beta chain was identified in a study of naive and memory T cell subsets. Notes on the study in general: Especially in CD8 cells, naive repertoires contained a few larger clonotypes, possibly CD45RA-re-expressing memory cells.

The beta constant-region primer was an equimolar mix of two oligonucleotides covering TRBC1 and TRBC2. Four rounds of PCR amplified the ligated cDNA using nested alpha and beta constant-region primers plus SP2. TCRdb called the UMI-ligation and nested PCR reads again in MiXCR, with one record for every CDR3 protein. The table includes some 82,000 distinct CDR3 sequences, about 11% detected once. This clonotype came up many times. Its antigen is as yet unknown. This CDR3 contains 14 residues. The germline V and J ends were trimmed by 4 bases and 0 bases, with 13 bases remaining between them. The V gene's germline CDR1 is DFQATT and CDR2 SNEGSKA (reference sequence).

The chain is built from TRBV20-1 and TRBJ2-7, with no clear D. Material for sequencing was naive CD4+ T cells from blood. The clonotype originates from a human donor in good health. The CDR3 coding sequence is TGCAGTGCTAACTTAATGGAGAGCTCCTACGAGCAGTACTTC. The encoded protein is CSANLMESSYEQYF.